This T cell receptor (beta chain) was sequenced during a study of T cell responses to AZD1222 COVID-19 vaccine. This clone has a handful of counts. Deletions cut 4 bases from V and 0 bases from J, with 17 bases between. The germline gives CDR1 SGHAT, CDR2 FQNNGV. This CDR3 has 17 residues. Some clones are missing from TCRdb's copy, which holds only in-frame ones; the method was immunoSEQ multiplex PCR. This table has more than 100,000 clones, under 90% appearing once. Sequences were derived from peripheral blood, sampled on day 0 of AZD1222 vaccination. The TCR originated in an adult in good health. The V call is TRBV11-2, the J call TRBJ2-3, with D maybe TRBD1 (5 bases). The CDR3 spells CASSYLGLGVSTDTQYF. CDR3 in DNA: TGTGCCAGCAGCTACCTGGGGCTAGGAGTTAGCACAGATACGCAGTATTTT.